This T cell receptor beta chain was recovered during a study of blood T cell repertoires in COVID-19. The overall study: There were acute and convalescent COVID-19 samples, and they came from the United States, Italy and Spain. T cells, B-cell-depleted T cells, or PBMCs provided the cDNA or gDNA that served as material.

The CDR3 is made up of 15 amino acids. The germline V gene encodes CDR1 KGHSH and CDR2 LQKENI. Individuals drawn from 24 US areas were about 18 to 95 years old. Allocation to cohorts depended on clinical history reported by the participants. Turning to this clone: One end of the junction varies from germline; a read error may be responsible.

Sequenced by immunoSEQ multiplex PCR; TCRdb stores in-frame clones only, minus some. The sample has hundreds of thousands of clones, 70% to 90% seen once. Sequencing was carried out using PBMCs or T cells enriched from blood (not recorded which). This sequence joins TRBV18 and TRBJ2-7, with 7 nucleotides matching TRBD1. This TCR came from a young woman with acute COVID-19. The CDR3 protein is CASSTPPGQIYEQYF. The CDR3 coding sequence is TGTGCCAGCTCAACACCACCGGGACAGATCTACGAGCAGTACTTC.